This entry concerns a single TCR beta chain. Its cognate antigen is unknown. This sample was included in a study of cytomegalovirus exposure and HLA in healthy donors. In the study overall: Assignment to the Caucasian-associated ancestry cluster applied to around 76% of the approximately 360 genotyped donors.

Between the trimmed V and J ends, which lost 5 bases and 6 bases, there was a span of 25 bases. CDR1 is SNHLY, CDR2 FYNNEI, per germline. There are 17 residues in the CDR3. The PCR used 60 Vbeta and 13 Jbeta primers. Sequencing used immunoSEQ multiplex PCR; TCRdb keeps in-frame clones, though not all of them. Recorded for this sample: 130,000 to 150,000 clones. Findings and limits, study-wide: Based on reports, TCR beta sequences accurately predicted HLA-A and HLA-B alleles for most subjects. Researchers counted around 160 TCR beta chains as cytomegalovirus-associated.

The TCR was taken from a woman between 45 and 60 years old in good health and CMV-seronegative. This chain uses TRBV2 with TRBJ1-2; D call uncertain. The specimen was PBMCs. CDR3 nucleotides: TGTGCCAGCAGTTTAAACCTCTTAGGAGAGGGCATCCATGGCTACACCTTC. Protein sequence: CASSLNLLGEGIHGYTF.